This T cell receptor (beta chain) was obtained from a study of CD8 T cells in Susac syndrome (dated by TCRdb to the late 2010s). At the level of the whole study: Whether CD8+ T cell activation and differentiation in Susac syndrome was antigen driven was tested using repertoire sequencing. What the authors observed across the whole study: The number of individuals in the TCR sequencing and HLA analysis was recognized as being relatively small.

The CDR3 starts with the cysteine, ends with the phenylalanine, and has 14 residues. Only the CDR3 part of the read is kept: 42 bases, read in frame from the first base. CDR1 and CDR2, looked up from the germline V gene (reference sequence), are LGHDT and YNNKEL. Relative to germline, V is 1 base shorter and J is 4 bases shorter, with 10 bases between their ends. Peripheral blood CD8+ and CD4+ T cells from healthy donors, Susac syndrome patients and multiple sclerosis patients were profiled using high-throughput TCR beta sequencing. Multiple sclerosis controls were treatment-naive patients with stable or active relapsing-remitting disease fulfilling revised McDonald criteria. Bulk CD8+ and CD4+ T cells were purified by magnetic negative isolation, while CD8+ TEMRA cells were enriched using FACS. Blood was collected in EDTA tubes and processed within 24 hours, with PBMCs isolated through density gradient centrifugation. PBMCs intended for TCR sequencing were frozen in liquid nitrogen and were later thawed in a 37 degrees C water bath. Purity of sorted or isolated CD4+, CD8+ and CD8+ TEMRA cells was at least 90%.

On this clonotype itself: What this receptor recognizes is not known. Base qualities are not at hand, and no much larger clone is one base apart.

RNA was extracted using the RNeasy kit, and about 0.5 to 1 microgram was reverse transcribed with random hexamers. The immunoSEQ multiplex PCR assay, which covers 54 Vbeta and 13 Jbeta segments, was used to amplify TCR beta CDR3 regions. To correct PCR amplification bias, a synthetic template baseline was used for both primer optimization and computational correction. The original methods were these. Reads were annotated to V, D and J genes per IMGT and analyzed with immunoSEQ Analyzer, keeping only productive sequences. Clonality was calculated as one minus the Shannon entropy normalized by log2 of the number of productive unique sequences. For each patient and control, public and private clones were evaluated within the 100 most prevalent clones. Susac-specific clones were defined as absent from healthy and MS cohorts, around 980 published viral clones and other ImmuneACCESS disease sequences. TCRdb's own reprocessing of the public reads used fastp at Q25 and MiXCR and kept productive beta chains. Records with the same CDR3 protein are collapsed into one entry carrying the most frequent genes and DNA. TCRdb, not the authors, supplied the V and J calls. The sample records roughly 200,000 distinct CDR3 sequences, approximately 95% of which are singletons. Of the sample, 0.082% falls within the top ten clones.

The sequence is built from TRBV3-1 and TRBJ1-2; the D gene is possibly TRBD1, with 5 bases matching. The clonotype was recovered from a human donor with multiple sclerosis. Source material: CD4+ T cells from PBMCs. CDR3 sequence: CASSQGGRIYGYTF. The bases are TGTGCCAGCAGCCAAGGGGGCAGGATCTATGGCTACACCTTC.